What follows are 4 T cell receptor beta chains derived from one specimen sequenced in a study of blood T cell repertoires in COVID-19. The data were produced by immunoSEQ multiplex PCR, yet TCRdb's version contains in-frame clones alone and is incomplete. Of roughly 64,000 clones listed, 80% to 90% were seen once; the top ten hold roughly 3%. Specimen: peripheral blood. The origin of the receptors is a man over 45 with active COVID-19.

The V call is TRBV7-9, the J call TRBJ1-1, with 8 bases fitting TRBD1. V trimming: 8 bases; J trimming: 8 bases; junction bases outside the gene matches: 7. Germline V gene sequence: CDR1 SEHNR, CDR2 FQNEAQ (reference sequence). There are 12 residues in the CDR3. The CDR3 nucleotides are TGTGCCAGCCGGGACAGGAACATGGAAGCTTTCTTT. It yields the protein CASRDRNMEAFF.

In regard to this clone: Relative to the germline gene, one junction end is altered; a read error may explain this. V gene TRBV7-7 combines with J gene TRBJ2-2; weak D call: TRBD1 (6 bases). The CDR3 is 15 amino acids. The germline V gene has CDR1 SSHAT and CDR2 FNYEAQ (reference sequence). The CDR3 loop is CASSSGTLNTGELFF. DNA for the CDR3: TGTGCTAGCAGCTCTGGGACACTCAACACCGGGGAGCTGTTTTTT.

The V and J genes are TRBV28 and TRBJ1-2; 9 bases match TRBD1. Germline V gene data show CDR1 as MDHEN and CDR2 as SYDVKM. V shed 5 bases, J shed 2 bases, and the junction held 9 bases outside the gene matches. The CDR3 is made up of 16 amino acids. For the CDR3, the DNA is TGTGCCAGCAGTCCGCTACAGGGGGCTGGAAACTATGGCTACACCTTC. Translated, it gives CASSPLQGAGNYGYTF.

The CDR3 DNA is TGTGCCAGCAGCCTACAGGGGACAGGCGTACAAGAGACCCAGTACTTC. Amino acid sequence: CASSLQGTGVQETQYF. The chain links TRBV9 to TRBJ2-5; 8 bases fit TRBD1. Germline V CDR1 and CDR2: SGDLS, YYNGEE. The CDR3 runs 16 residues. The V segment lost 4 bases and the J segment 2 bases; nucleotides outside the gene matches: 10.